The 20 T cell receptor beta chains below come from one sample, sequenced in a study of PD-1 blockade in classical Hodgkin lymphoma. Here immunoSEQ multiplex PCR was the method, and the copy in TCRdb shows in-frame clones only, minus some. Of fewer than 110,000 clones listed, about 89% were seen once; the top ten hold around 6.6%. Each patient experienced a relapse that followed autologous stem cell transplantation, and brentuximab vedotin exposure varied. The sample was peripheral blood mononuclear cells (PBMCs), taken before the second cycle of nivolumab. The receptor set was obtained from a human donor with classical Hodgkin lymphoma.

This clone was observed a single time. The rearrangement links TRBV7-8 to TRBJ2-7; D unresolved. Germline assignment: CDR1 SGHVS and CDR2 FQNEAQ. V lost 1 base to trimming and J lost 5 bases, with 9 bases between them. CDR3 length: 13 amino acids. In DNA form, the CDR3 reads TGTGCCAGCAGCTTAGGGCCCGGAAACGAGCAGTACTTC. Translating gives CASSLGPGNEQYF.

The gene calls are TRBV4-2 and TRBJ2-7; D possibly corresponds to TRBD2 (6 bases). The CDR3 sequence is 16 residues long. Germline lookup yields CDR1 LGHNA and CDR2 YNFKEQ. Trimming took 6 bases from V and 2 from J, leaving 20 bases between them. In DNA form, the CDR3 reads TGTGCCAGCAGTACAATACCGGGACTGGGGGCCTACGAGCAGTACTTC. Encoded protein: CASSTIPGLGAYEQYF.

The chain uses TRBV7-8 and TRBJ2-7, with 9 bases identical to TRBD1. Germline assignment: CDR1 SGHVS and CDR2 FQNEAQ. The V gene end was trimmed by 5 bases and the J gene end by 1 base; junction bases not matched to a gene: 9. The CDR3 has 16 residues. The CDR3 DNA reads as TGTGCCAGCAGCGCCTGGACAGGGGCGGAATCCTACGAGCAGTACTTC. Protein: CASSAWTGAESYEQYF. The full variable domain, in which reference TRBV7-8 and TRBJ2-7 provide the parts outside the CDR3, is GAGVSQSPRYKVAKRGQDVALRCDPISGHVSLFWYQQALGQGPEFLTYFQNEAQLDKSGLPSDRFFAERPEGSVSTLKIQRTQQEDSAVYLCASSAWTGAESYEQYFGPGTRLTVT.

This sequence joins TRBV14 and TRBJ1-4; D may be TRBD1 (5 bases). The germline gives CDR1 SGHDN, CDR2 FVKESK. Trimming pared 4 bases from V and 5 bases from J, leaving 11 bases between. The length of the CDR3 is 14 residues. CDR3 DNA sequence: TGTGCCAGCAGCCCCAGGGTTGGGAATGAAAAACTGTTTTTT. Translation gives CASSPRVGNEKLFF.

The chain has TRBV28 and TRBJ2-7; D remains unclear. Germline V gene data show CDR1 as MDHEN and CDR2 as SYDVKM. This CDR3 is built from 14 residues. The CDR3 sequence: CGAASSQGPYEQYF. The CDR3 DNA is TGTGGGGCGGCCAGCTCACAAGGACCCTACGAGCAGTACTTC.

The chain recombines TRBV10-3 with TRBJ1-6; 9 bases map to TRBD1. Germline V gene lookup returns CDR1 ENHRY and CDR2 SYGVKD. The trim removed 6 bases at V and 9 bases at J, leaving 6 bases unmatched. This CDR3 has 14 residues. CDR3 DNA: TGTGCCATCAGCCGACAGGGGGAAGGTTCACCCCTCCACTTT. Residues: CAISRQGEGSPLHF.

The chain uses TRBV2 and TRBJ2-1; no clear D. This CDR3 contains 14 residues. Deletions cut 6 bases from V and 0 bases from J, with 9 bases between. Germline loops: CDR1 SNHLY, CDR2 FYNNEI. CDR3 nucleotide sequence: TGTGCCAGCAGCGCGAGATACTCCTACAATGAGCAGTTCTTC. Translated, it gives CASSARYSYNEQFF.

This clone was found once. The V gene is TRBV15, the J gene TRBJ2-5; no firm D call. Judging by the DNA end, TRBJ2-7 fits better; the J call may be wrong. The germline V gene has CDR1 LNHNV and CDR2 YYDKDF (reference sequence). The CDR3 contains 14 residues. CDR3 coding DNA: TGTGCCACCAGCAGAGAGGGCGAGGCCTACGAGCAGTACTTC. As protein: CATSREGEAYEQYF.

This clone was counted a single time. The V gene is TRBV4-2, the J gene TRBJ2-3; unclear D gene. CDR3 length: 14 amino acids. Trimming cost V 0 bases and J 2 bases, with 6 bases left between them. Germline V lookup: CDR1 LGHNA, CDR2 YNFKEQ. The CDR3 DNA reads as TGTGCCAGCAGCCAAGATAGGGCCACAGATACGCAGTATTTT. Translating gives CASSQDRATDTQYF.

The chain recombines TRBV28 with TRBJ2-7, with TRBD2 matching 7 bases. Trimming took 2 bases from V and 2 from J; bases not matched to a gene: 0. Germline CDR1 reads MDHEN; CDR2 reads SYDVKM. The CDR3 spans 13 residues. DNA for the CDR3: TGTGCCAGCAGTTTAGCGGGGGCCTACGAGCAGTACTTC. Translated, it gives CASSLAGAYEQYF.

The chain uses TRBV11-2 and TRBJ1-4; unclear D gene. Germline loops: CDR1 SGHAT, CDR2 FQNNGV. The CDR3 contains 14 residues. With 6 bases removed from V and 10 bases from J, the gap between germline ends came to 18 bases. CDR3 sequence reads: CASSPDASSGKLFF. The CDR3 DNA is TGTGCCAGCAGTCCCGACGCATCCTCTGGAAAACTGTTTTTT.

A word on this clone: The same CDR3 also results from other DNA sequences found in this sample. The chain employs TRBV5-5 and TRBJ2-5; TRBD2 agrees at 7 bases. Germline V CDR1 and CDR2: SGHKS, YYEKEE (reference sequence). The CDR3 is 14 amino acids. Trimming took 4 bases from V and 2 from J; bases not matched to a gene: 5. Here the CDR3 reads CASSPGGGQETQYF. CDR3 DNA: TGTGCCAGCAGCCCCGGGGGAGGGCAAGAGACCCAGTACTTC.

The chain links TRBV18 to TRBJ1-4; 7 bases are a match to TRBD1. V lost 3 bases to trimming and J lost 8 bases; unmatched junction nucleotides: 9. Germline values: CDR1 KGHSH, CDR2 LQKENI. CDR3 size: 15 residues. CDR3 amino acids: CASSPGVGQEEKLFF. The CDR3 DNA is TGTGCCAGCTCACCGGGCGTCGGACAGGAGGAAAAACTGTTTTTT.

The CDR3 region is CASSLEARSSGNTIYF. The DNA of the CDR3 is TGCGCCAGCAGCTTGGAGGCGAGGAGCTCTGGAAACACCATATATTTT. J is TRBJ1-3 and V is TRBV5-1; D is unresolved. Germline lookup yields CDR1 SGHRS and CDR2 YFSETQ. The CDR3 has 16 amino acids. The V gene lost 0 bases and the J gene lost 0 bases, with 10 bases spanning the gap.

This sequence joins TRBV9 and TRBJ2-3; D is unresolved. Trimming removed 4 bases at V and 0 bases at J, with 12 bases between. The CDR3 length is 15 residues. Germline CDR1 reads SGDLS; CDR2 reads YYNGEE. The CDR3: CASSLGLYSTDTQYF. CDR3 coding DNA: TGTGCCAGCAGCTTAGGGTTATACAGCACAGATACGCAGTATTTT.

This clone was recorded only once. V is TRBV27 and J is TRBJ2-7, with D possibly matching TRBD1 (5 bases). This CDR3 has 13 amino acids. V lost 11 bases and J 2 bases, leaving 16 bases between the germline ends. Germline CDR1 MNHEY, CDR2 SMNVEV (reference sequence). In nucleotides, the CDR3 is TGTGCCGTTCTGGGGCAGGGAACCTACGAGCAGTACTTC. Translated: CAVLGQGTYEQYF.

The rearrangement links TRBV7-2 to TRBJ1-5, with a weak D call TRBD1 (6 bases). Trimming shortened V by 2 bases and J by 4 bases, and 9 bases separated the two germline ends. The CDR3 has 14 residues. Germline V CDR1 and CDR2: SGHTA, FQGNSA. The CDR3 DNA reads TGTGCCAGCAGCTTAAGGCAGGGGAATCAGCCCCAGCATTTT. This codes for CASSLRQGNQPQHF. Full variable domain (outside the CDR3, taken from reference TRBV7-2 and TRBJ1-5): GAGVSQSPSNKVTEKGKDVELRCDPISGHTALYWYRQSLGQGLEFLIYFQGNSAPDKSGLPSDRFSAERTGGSVSTLTIQRTQQEDSAVYLCASSLRQGNQPQHFGDGTRLSIL.

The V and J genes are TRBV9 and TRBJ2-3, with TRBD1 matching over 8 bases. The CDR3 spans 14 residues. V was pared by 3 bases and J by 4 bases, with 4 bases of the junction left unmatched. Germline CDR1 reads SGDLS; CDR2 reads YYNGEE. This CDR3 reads CASSGGQGPDTQYF. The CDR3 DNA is TGTGCCAGCAGCGGCGGACAGGGCCCAGATACGCAGTATTTT.

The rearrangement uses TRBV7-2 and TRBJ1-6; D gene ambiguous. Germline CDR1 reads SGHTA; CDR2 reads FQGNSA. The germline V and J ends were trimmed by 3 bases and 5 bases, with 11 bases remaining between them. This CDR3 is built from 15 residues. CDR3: CASSLRRGNNSPLHF. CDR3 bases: TGTGCCAGCAGCTTGCGAAGAGGGAATAATTCACCCCTCCACTTT.

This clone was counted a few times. CDR3 sequence (DNA): TGTGCCAGCAGCTTGGCCGTGGACGGTCGTCAGCCCCAGCATTTT. Its translation is CASSLAVDGRQPQHF. This chain links TRBV5-5 with TRBJ1-5; D gene unclear. Per germline, CDR1 SGHKS and CDR2 YYEKEE (reference sequence). The CDR3 extends over 15 amino acids. The V end was cut by 0 bases, the J end by 6 bases, with 13 bases between.